The 4 T cell receptor beta chains presented below share a single source sample, sequenced in a study of blood T cell repertoires in COVID-19. Generated by immunoSEQ multiplex PCR, the TCRdb table keeps only in-frame clones and is missing some. In the table there are 180,000 or so clones, roughly 89% of which are singletons. Sequencing was performed on PBMCs or T cells enriched from blood (not recorded which). The receptor source for this set is a woman aged 40-49 years with acute COVID-19.

In the case of this clone: The sample contains more than one DNA sequence encoding this CDR3. This chain joins TRBV12-3 or TRBV12-4 and TRBJ1-1; unclear D gene. This CDR3 is 13 amino acids long. V was trimmed by 6 bases and J by 2 bases, leaving 10 bases between them. The CDR3 protein is CASSLSGNTEAFF. The CDR3 nucleotides are TGTGCCAGCAGCCTCTCAGGTAACACTGAAGCTTTCTTT.

This clone was picked up one time. The chain is built from TRBV5-8 and TRBJ2-1, with D unclear. Germline loops: CDR1 SGHTS, CDR2 YDEGEE. V was cut by 1 base and J by 10 bases, with 9 bases left in between. The CDR3 consists of 12 residues. DNA of the CDR3: TGTGCCAGCAGCTTGATGGTCCGGGAGCAGTTCTTC. Protein sequence: CASSLMVREQFF.

V usage is TRBV13 and J usage is TRBJ2-1, with D possibly matching TRBD1 (6 bases). The CDR3 has 15 residues. From germline, CDR1 is PRHDT and CDR2 FYEKMQ (reference sequence). V lost 1 base to trimming and J lost 3 bases, with 10 bases between them. This CDR3 is CASSLAGVFYNEQFF. The CDR3 coding sequence is TGTGCCAGCAGCTTAGCAGGGGTTTTCTACAATGAGCAGTTCTTC.

For this clone: One end of the junction is discordant with germline, which a read error may explain. Here the CDR3 DNA reads TGTGCCAGCAGTGAAGGGGGACTGCCGATTCATCGCTTC. This translates into CASSEGGLPIHRF. This rearrangement joins TRBV6-1 to TRBJ2-7, with D possibly being TRBD2 (6 bases). The CDR3 runs to 13 residues. Germline V gene sequence: CDR1 MNHNS, CDR2 SASEGT.